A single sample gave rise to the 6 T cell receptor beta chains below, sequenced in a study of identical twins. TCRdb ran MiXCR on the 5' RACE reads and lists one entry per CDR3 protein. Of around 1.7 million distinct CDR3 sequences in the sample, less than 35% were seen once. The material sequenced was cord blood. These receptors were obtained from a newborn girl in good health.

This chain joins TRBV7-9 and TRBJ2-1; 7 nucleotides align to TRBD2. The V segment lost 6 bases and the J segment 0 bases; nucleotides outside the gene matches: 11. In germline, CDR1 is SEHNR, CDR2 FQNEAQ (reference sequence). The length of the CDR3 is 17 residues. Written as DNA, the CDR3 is TGTGCCAGCAGGGCGGGGGTACCTTCAAGCTCCTACAATGAGCAGTTCTTC. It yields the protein CASRAGVPSSSYNEQFF.

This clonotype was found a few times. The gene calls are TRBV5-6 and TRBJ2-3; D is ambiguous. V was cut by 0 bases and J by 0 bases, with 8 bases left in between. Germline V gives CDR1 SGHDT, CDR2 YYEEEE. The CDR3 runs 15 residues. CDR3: CASSLGHFSTDTQYF. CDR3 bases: TGTGCCAGCAGCTTGGGACACTTTAGCACAGATACGCAGTATTTT.

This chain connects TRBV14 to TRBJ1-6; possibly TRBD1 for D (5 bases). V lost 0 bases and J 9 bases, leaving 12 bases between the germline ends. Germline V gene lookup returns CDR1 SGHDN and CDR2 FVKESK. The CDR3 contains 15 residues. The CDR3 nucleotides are TGTGCCAGCAGCCAAGATGGGACCGTTCGTTCACCCCTCCACTTT. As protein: CASSQDGTVRSPLHF.

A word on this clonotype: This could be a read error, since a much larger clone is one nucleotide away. CDR3 sequence: CASSQARLAGGDEQFF. CDR3 bases: TGTGCCAGCAGCCAAGCTCGACTAGCGGGGGGCGATGAGCAGTTCTTC. The V gene is TRBV3-1, the J gene TRBJ2-1; 13 bases fit TRBD2. V shed 1 base, J shed 8 bases, and the junction held 5 bases outside the gene matches. The germline V gene has CDR1 LGHDT and CDR2 YNNKEL (reference sequence). The CDR3 has 16 residues.

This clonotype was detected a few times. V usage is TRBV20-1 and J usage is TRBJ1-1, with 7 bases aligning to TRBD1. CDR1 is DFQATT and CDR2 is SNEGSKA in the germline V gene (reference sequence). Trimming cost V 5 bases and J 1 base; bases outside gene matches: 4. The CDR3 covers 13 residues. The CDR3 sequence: CSARTGENTEAFF. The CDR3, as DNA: TGCAGTGCTCGGACAGGAGAGAACACTGAAGCTTTCTTT.

CDR3 sequence reads: CASSLEDRQVTF. The CDR3 DNA sequence: TGTGCCAGCAGCTTAGAAGATAGGCAGGTCACCTTC. The chain links TRBV7-9 to TRBJ1-2; no reliable D call. V lost 1 base to trimming and J lost 13 bases, with 13 bases between them. The CDR3 extends over 12 amino acids. Germline loops: CDR1 SEHNR, CDR2 FQNEAQ (reference sequence).